This is a list of T cell receptor beta chains from one sample in a study of PD-L1 blockade in urothelial cancer. TCRdb keeps only in-frame clones here, not all; method: immunoSEQ multiplex PCR. The sample includes 85,000 to 100,000 clones, around nine tenths of them seen just once. The material sequenced was PBMCs, taken around atezolizumab (anti-PD-L1) treatment. The origin of the receptors is a man between 60 and 75 years old with urothelial cancer. Both conserved end residues are part of each CDR3. D genes are given only for firm matches. For some rows the clone size is stated as once, few or many, or as a class when expanded; others skip it.

clone size,V gene,D gene,J gene,CDR3 protein,CDR3 DNA
-,TRBV7-8,TRBD1,TRBJ2-7,CASSLGRQGAYEQYF,TGTGCCAGCAGCTTAGGACGACAGGGGGCCTACGAGCAGTACTTC
-,TRBV19,-,TRBJ2-2,CASTWRVVHTGELFF,TGTGCCAGTACGTGGAGAGTAGTGCACACCGGGGAGCTGTTTTTT
-,TRBV2,TRBD1,TRBJ2-5,CASKRQGGSETQYF,TGTGCCAGCAAGAGACAGGGTGGTTCGGAGACCCAGTACTTC
-,TRBV6-5,-,TRBJ1-4,CASSYSPQAGEKLFF,TGTGCCAGCAGTTACTCCCCTCAAGCTGGTGAAAAACTGTTTTTT
-,TRBV19,-,TRBJ1-5,CASRPGRGKSSNQPQHF,TGTGCCAGCCGCCCCGGCCGAGGGAAGTCCAGCAATCAGCCCCAGCATTTT
-,TRBV10-3,TRBD2,TRBJ2-1,CAISESAGAGGNEQFF,TGTGCCATCAGTGAGTCTGCGGGAGCCGGGGGGAATGAGCAGTTCTTC
-,TRBV4-1,TRBD1,TRBJ2-7,CASSITGQGRSYEQYF,TGCGCCAGCAGCATTACCGGACAGGGACGCTCCTACGAGCAGTACTTC
-,TRBV7-8,-,TRBJ1-1,CASSLPGHLEAFF,TGTGCCAGCAGCTTACCGGGACATCTTGAAGCTTTCTTT
-,TRBV5-1,TRBD2,TRBJ2-1,CASSLVSSGSPLYNEQFF,TGCGCCAGCAGCTTGGTCTCTAGCGGGAGTCCCCTCTACAATGAGCAGTTCTTC
-,TRBV5-1,TRBD2,TRBJ2-3,CASSPSGEVKTQYF,TGCGCCAGCAGTCCCAGCGGGGAAGTAAAGACGCAGTATTTT
once,TRBV7-9,-,TRBJ2-2,CASSSNPTTTGELFF,TGTGCCAGCAGCTCGAACCCGACGACAACCGGGGAGCTGTTTTTT
-,TRBV15,TRBD1,TRBJ1-1,CATSSRQGNTEAFF,TGTGCCACCAGCAGTAGACAGGGGAACACTGAAGCTTTCTTT
-,TRBV27,-,TRBJ1-1,CASKYGQGINTEAFF,TGTGCCAGCAAATACGGCCAGGGGATAAACACTGAAGCTTTCTTT
few,TRBV5-4,TRBD1,TRBJ1-5,CASSLQGVNQPQHF,TGTGCCAGCAGCCTACAGGGGGTGAATCAGCCCCAGCATTTT
once,TRBV7-9,-,TRBJ2-3,CASSSFQGSTDTQYF,TGTGCCAGCAGCTCCTTCCAGGGGAGCACAGATACGCAGTATTTT
-,TRBV5-1,TRBD2,TRBJ2-1,CASSFILAGGANEQFF,TGCGCCAGCAGCTTTATTCTAGCGGGAGGAGCCAATGAGCAGTTCTTC
-,TRBV11-1,-,TRBJ2-3,CASGGWDTQYF,TGTGCCAGCGGGGGGTGGGATACGCAGTATTTT
-,TRBV7-3,-,TRBJ2-3,CASSLTSSGGRDTQYF,TGTGCCAGCAGCTTAACATCCAGCGGAGGACGAGATACGCAGTATTTT
-,TRBV5-1,-,TRBJ1-2,CASSPAQEGYTF,TGCGCCAGCAGCCCCGCCCAGGAAGGCTACACCTTC
-,TRBV7-2,-,TRBJ2-7,CASSQLVGGEQYF,TGTGCCAGCAGCCAGTTGGTGGGGGGCGAGCAGTACTTC
-,TRBV29-1,-,TRBJ1-1,CSAGPGGTEAFF,TGCAGCGCCGGGCCCGGGGGCACTGAAGCTTTCTTT
once,TRBV7-9,-,TRBJ2-3,CASSLRGSGTDTQYF,TGTGCCAGCAGCTTACGGGGTTCCGGCACAGATACGCAGTATTTT
once,TRBV7-8,-,TRBJ2-5,CASSQLRGETQYF,TGTGCCAGCAGCCAGCTGCGGGGAGAGACCCAGTACTTC
-,TRBV7-3,TRBD2,TRBJ2-3,CASSLGGRAMDTQYF,TGTGCCAGCAGCTTAGGCGGGAGGGCCATGGATACGCAGTATTTT
-,TRBV19,-,TRBJ1-5,CASSTLVRGNQPQHF,TGTGCCAGTAGTACCTTGGTCAGGGGCAATCAGCCCCAGCATTTT
-,TRBV4-2,TRBD2,TRBJ2-3,CASSPGTSGGGTDTQYF,TGTGCCAGCAGCCCGGGGACTAGCGGGGGTGGCACAGATACGCAGTATTTT
-,TRBV27,TRBD1,TRBJ1-5,CASKMGTENQPQHF,TGTGCCAGCAAAATGGGGACAGAGAATCAGCCCCAGCATTTT
once,TRBV7-9,TRBD1,TRBJ2-3,CASSLEGGHTDTQYF,TGTGCCAGCAGCTTAGAAGGGGGCCACACAGATACGCAGTATTTT
-,TRBV2,-,TRBJ2-7,CASIKPGPGEQYF,TGTGCCAGCATTAAACCCGGACCGGGGGAGCAGTACTTC
-,TRBV7-3,TRBD2,TRBJ2-3,CASSLSGGAMQYF,TGTGCCAGCAGCTTAAGCGGGGGGGCCATGCAGTATTTT
-,TRBV2,-,TRBJ1-2,CASSESPTSYGYTF,TGTGCCAGCAGTGAAAGTCCGACTTCCTATGGCTACACCTTC
-,TRBV7-2,TRBD2,TRBJ2-7,CASSLRGGTSGIYEQYF,TGTGCCAGCAGCTTAAGAGGGGGGACTAGCGGAATCTACGAGCAGTACTTC
-,TRBV19,TRBD2,TRBJ2-5,CASKGGETQYF,TGTGCCAGTAAGGGAGGGGAGACCCAGTACTTC
once,TRBV5-1,-,TRBJ2-5,CASSTRVGETQYF,TGCGCCAGCAGCACTAGGGTGGGCGAGACCCAGTACTTC
-,TRBV30,-,TRBJ1-4,CAWRISQNEKLFF,TGTGCCTGGAGGATTTCACAAAATGAAAAACTGTTTTTT
-,TRBV7-2,-,TRBJ2-1,CASSLDGPWNEQFF,TGTGCCAGCAGCTTAGATGGGCCTTGGAATGAGCAGTTCTTC
-,TRBV21-1,-,TRBJ1-2,CASSKAGTEGYTF,TGTGCCAGCAGCAAAGCGGGGACAGAAGGCTACACCTTC
once,TRBV5-1,TRBD2,TRBJ2-5,CASSWGLAGGEETQYF,TGCGCCAGCAGCTGGGGACTAGCGGGGGGGGAAGAGACCCAGTACTTC
-,TRBV7-8,TRBD1,TRBJ1-5,CASSSPGQPSNQPQHF,TGTGCCAGCAGCTCCCCGGGACAGCCGAGCAATCAGCCCCAGCATTTT
-,TRBV4-1,TRBD2,TRBJ2-1,CASSQATSGHEGQFF,TGCGCCAGCAGCCAAGCGACTAGCGGACACGAGGGGCAGTTCTTC